The clone carrying this T cell receptor (beta chain) has a count of ten or more. The antigen is not known. This sample was included in a study of T-cell reconstitution after alpha-beta-depleted transplantation in children. Broader study findings: A year post-transplant, T-cell counts and diversity derived mostly from newly produced T cells. Surviving recipient T cells and thymic progenitors produced the high day-60 TCRbeta diversity seen in some patients. Where alpha-beta T cells came from about two months after transplant was reportedly several hundred expanded graft clones.

A TCRbeta library incorporating unique molecular identifiers was prepared. TCRdb reanalysed the PCR reads using MiXCR and keeps one entry per CDR3 protein. Of about 640,000 distinct CDR3 sequences listed, 10% to 15% are singletons. CDR1 SGHVS and CDR2 FQNEAQ come from the germline V gene. This CDR3 comprises 17 residues. Germline trimming cut 5 bases from V and 2 bases from J; bases unmatched to any gene: 10. This TCR came from a male patient aged 10 to 17 who had a stem cell transplant for acute myeloid leukemia, so the T cells may come from the graft donor. The material was PBMCs, mostly from graft donor cells, obtained 360 days after TCRalphabeta/CD19-depleted stem cell transplant. The V gene is TRBV7-8, the J gene TRBJ2-5, with 11 bases identical to TRBD1. The CDR3 DNA reads as TGTGCCAGCAGCAATAAACCGGGACAGGGGGGACAAGAGACCCAGTACTTC. Translation: CASSNKPGQGGQETQYF.